Listed here are 8 T cell receptor beta chains from one sample, sequenced in a study of T-cell reconstitution after alpha-beta-depleted transplantation in children (TCRdb year 2016). Libraries were made using PCR. Sequencing was carried out with an Illumina HiSeq 2500. Molecular barcoding was employed in the preparation of TCR libraries, with unique molecular identifiers being used to normalize TCRbeta repertoire quantification. TCRdb trimmed the raw reads at Q25, called clones with MiXCR and kept productive beta chains. Entries that share a CDR3 protein sequence are merged under the most common genes and DNA. This sample lists 490,000 or so distinct CDR3 sequences; about 12% were detected once. 4.5% to 6% of the sample is taken by the ten largest. The material was PBMCs from the stem cell graft donor, obtained from the stem cell graft. The receptors were gathered from a human donor who donated a stem cell graft to a child with combined immunodeficiency.

This clonotype was picked up a small number of times. The CDR3 loop reads CASSPLTMADTQYF. The DNA for the CDR3 is TGTGCCAGCAGTCCCCTGACCATGGCAGATACGCAGTATTTT. This chain connects TRBV12-3 or TRBV12-4 to TRBJ2-3; no firm D call. The V end was cut by 5 bases, the J end by 4 bases, with 13 bases between. The CDR3 loop spans 14 amino acids.

A few counts support this clonotype. V and J are TRBV13 and TRBJ2-3, with 14 bases fitting TRBD2. The CDR3 has 18 amino acids. J gave up 5 bases and V 7 bases, and 14 bases lay outside the gene matches. Germline CDR1 and CDR2: PRHDT and FYEKMQ (reference sequence). CDR3 protein: CASNPRTSGRLDQDTQYF. CDR3 sequence (DNA): TGTGCCAGCAACCCTCGGACTAGCGGGAGGCTCGACCAAGATACGCAGTATTTT.

This clonotype has only a few counts. V is TRBV12-3 or TRBV12-4 and J is TRBJ1-5, with no clear D. V lost 2 bases and J lost 9, with 17 bases in between. The CDR3 covers 15 residues. CDR3: CASSLHQAGYRPQHF. Written as DNA, the CDR3 is TGTGCCAGCAGTTTACATCAGGCGGGGTATCGGCCCCAGCATTTT.

This chain links TRBV6-2 or TRBV6-3 with TRBJ2-5, with D unresolved. This CDR3 contains 12 residues. Germline lookup yields CDR1 MNHEY and CDR2 SVGEGT. Trimming removed 5 bases from V and 3 bases from J, with 7 bases in between. The DNA of the CDR3 is TGTGCCAGCAGTGTCCGAAAAGAGACCCAGTACTTC. It encodes CASSVRKETQYF.

The table lists this clonotype with a few counts. V gene TRBV6-1 combines with J gene TRBJ2-3, with 8 nucleotides matching TRBD2. The length of the CDR3 is 15 residues. Germline trimming cut 5 bases from V and 6 bases from J; bases unmatched to any gene: 10. Germline lookup yields CDR1 MNHNS and CDR2 SASEGT. The CDR3 DNA follows: TGTGCCAGCAGTCCACGGACTAGCCGGGGGGATACGCAGTATTTT. Amino acid sequence: CASSPRTSRGDTQYF.

V is TRBV29-1 and J is TRBJ1-4; D is uncertain. Trimming took 7 bases from V and 7 from J, leaving 22 bases between them. The CDR3 spans 15 residues. The germline V gene has CDR1 SQVTM and CDR2 ANQGSEA. The CDR3 spells CSAAPSGWAGEKLFF. DNA of the CDR3: TGCAGCGCCGCCCCCTCCGGATGGGCAGGTGAAAAACTGTTTTTT.

The chain recombines TRBV4-3 with TRBJ2-3; TRBD2 is a possible D gene (6 bases). Germline assignment: CDR1 LGHNA and CDR2 YSLEER. This CDR3 has 15 residues. Trimming left V 8 bases short and J 6 bases short, with 21 bases between. The chain's CDR3 is CASGSLAWRGDTQYF. CDR3 DNA: TGCGCCAGCGGATCTCTAGCGTGGAGAGGGGATACGCAGTATTTT.

This clonotype was counted many times. This chain connects TRBV7-8 to TRBJ2-3; 8 bases are shared with TRBD2. V dropped 10 bases and J dropped 3; count of bases not matched to a gene: 6. Germline lookup yields CDR1 SGHVS and CDR2 FQNEAQ. This CDR3 region has 13 residues. The CDR3 DNA reads TGTGCCACAAGCGGGAGAGTGACAGATACGCAGTATTTT. Residues: CATSGRVTDTQYF. Combining the CDR3 with reference TRBV7-8 and TRBJ2-3 gives the whole variable domain GAGVSQSPRYKVAKRGQDVALRCDPISGHVSLFWYQQALGQGPEFLTYFQNEAQLDKSGLPSDRFFAERPEGSVSTLKIQRTQQEDSAVYLCATSGRVTDTQYFGPGTRLTVL.